The TCR beta chain described here comes from a study of blood T cell repertoires in COVID-19 (dated by TCRdb to between 2020 and 2021). Some background on the complete study: The collaborator samples originated in the United States, Italy and Spain and spanned the acute and convalescent phases of COVID-19. The prospective study material was composed of cDNA or gDNA derived from T cells, B-cell-depleted T cells, or PBMCs. Deeply sampled blood TCRbeta repertoires from subjects exposed to, actively infected with, or recovered from COVID-19 were included in the dataset. A freely available public database, intended as a resource for researchers studying the immune response to SARS-CoV-2, is where the repertoires were released. Samples came from the ongoing ImmuneRACE study (first 160 participants) plus 1,254 subjects from 6 global collaborators. The sample metadata nearly always contained a de-identified subject ID, COVID-19 status, age in years and sex. Where available, HLA class I and class II types were obtained from metadata supplied by the sample provider rather than from assay-based typing. Here is what the overall study found, with its caveats: How much clinical and demographic metadata was included differed by source and by participant, and the metadata was provided uncurated.

This clone has more than one count but fewer than ten. Its antigen is still unknown. No qualities accompany the bases; no much larger clone lies one base away. TCRbeta CDR3 regions were amplified from genomic DNA by means of the immunoSEQ Assay, a bias-controlled multiplex PCR. Per the source publication's procedure: The number of nucleated cells in each sample was estimated from the amplification of reference gene primers within the assay. Sequence reads were collapsed and filtered to measure the absolute abundance of every unique TCRbeta CDR3 rearrangement. For each sample, productive Simpson clonality was calculated as the square root of Simpson's diversity index across productive rearrangements. What TCRdb holds here is the immuneACCESS table cut down to in-frame rearrangements. Part of the clones is not present; checked against another copy, under half of the missing clones reflect an unresolved V gene, and the others are unexplained. V, J and clone size are those of that table, while D and trimming were read from the DNA. For this sample the table gives a few hundred thousand clones, of which about 87% were detected only once. Of the sample, 6.3% is held by the ten largest clones.

One collaborating source in Seattle enrolled patients while the patients were actively infected and followed the patients over time throughout the course of disease. Whole blood was collected in K2EDTA tubes by collaborating institutions according to the institutions' own protocols. For TCRbeta analysis, collaborators shipped samples as frozen whole blood, isolated PBMCs, or DNA extracted from either of those sample types. The CDR3 measures 17 amino acids from cysteine to phenylalanine. Only CDR3 DNA is held: 51 bases, read in frame from base 1. V sheds 4 bases and J sheds 5 bases, leaving 24 bases between their ends. CDR1 and CDR2, per the germline V gene, are SNHLY and FYNNEI.

The chain is made from TRBV2 and TRBJ2-7; the D gene is perhaps TRBD2, on 6 matching bases. Sequencing was done on a sample of peripheral blood. The clonotype comes from a woman aged 45-65 years with COVID-19, enrolled during active disease. The CDR3 reads as follows: CASSARPFPTTGDEQYF. The nucleotide sequence is TGTGCCAGCAGTGCCCGCCCGTTCCCGACTACGGGGGACGAGCAGTACTTC.